The subject of this entry is one TCR beta chain. This sample was taken from a study of blood T cell repertoires in COVID-19. Overall study context: There were acute and convalescent COVID-19 samples, and they came from the United States, Italy and Spain.

CDR1 and CDR2 from the germline V gene are GTSNPN and SVGIG (reference sequence). The CDR3 is made up of 12 amino acids. The V and J ends lost 3 bases and 13 bases respectively, with 13 bases between them. As handled by the study authors: Reference gene primer amplification yielded estimated nucleated cell counts. The data were produced by immunoSEQ multiplex PCR, yet TCRdb's version contains in-frame clones alone and is incomplete. V, J and clone size reflect that table, while D and trimming were determined from the DNA. Here the sample spans 150,000 to 200,000 clones, 88% being singletons. The sequenced sample was peripheral blood. V and J are TRBV30 and TRBJ1-6; D is ambiguous. This receptor was identified in a man in his forties or fifties with active or convalescent COVID-19. CDR3 residues: CAWRTGIGPLHF. CDR3 bases: TGTGCCTGGAGGACGGGAATAGGTCCCCTCCACTTT.